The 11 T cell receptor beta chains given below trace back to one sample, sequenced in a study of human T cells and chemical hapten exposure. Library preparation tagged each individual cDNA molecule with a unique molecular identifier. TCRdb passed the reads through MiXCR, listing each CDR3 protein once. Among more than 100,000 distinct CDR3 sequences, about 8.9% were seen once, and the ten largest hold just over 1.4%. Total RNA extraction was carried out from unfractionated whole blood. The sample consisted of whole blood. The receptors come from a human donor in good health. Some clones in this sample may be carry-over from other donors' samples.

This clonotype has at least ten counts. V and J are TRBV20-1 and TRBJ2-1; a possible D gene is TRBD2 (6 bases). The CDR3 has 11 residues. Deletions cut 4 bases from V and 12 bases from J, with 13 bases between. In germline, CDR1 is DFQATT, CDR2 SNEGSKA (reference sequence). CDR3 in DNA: TGCAGTGCTATTAGGCGGGAAGGGCAGTTCTTC. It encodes CSAIRREGQFF.

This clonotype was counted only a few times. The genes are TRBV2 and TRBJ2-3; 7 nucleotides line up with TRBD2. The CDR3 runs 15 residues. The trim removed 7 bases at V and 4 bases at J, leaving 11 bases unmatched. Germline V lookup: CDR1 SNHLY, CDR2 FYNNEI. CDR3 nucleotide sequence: TGTGCCAGCAAAAACGAGGCGGGAGCTCCAGATACGCAGTATTTT. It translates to CASKNEAGAPDTQYF.

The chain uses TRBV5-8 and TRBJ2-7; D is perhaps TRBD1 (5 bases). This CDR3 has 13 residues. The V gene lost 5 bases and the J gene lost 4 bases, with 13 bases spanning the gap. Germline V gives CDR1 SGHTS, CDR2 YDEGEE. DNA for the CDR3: TGTGCCAGCAGTCAAGGCAGGGTTTACGAGCAGTACTTC. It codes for CASSQGRVYEQYF.

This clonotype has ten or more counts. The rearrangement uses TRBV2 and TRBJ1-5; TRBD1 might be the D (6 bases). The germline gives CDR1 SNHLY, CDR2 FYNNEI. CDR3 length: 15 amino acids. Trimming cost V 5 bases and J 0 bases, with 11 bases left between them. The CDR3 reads CASSNDRNSNQPQHF. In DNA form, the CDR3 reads TGTGCCAGCAGTAACGACAGGAATAGCAATCAGCCCCAGCATTTT.

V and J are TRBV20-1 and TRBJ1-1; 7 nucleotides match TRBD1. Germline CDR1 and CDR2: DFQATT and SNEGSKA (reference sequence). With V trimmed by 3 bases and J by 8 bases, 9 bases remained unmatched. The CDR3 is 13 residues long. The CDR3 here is CSARETRGLEAFF. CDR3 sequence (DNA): TGCAGTGCTAGGGAAACTAGGGGGCTGGAAGCTTTCTTT.

In DNA form, the CDR3 reads TGCAGCGTTGCTATCTCCCTCTACAATGAGCAGTTCTTC. It is translated as CSVAISLYNEQFF. This chain connects TRBV29-1 to TRBJ2-1, with D unclear. Germline assignment: CDR1 SQVTM and CDR2 ANQGSEA. The CDR3 contains 13 residues. Trimming left V 4 bases short and J 3 bases short, with 10 bases between.

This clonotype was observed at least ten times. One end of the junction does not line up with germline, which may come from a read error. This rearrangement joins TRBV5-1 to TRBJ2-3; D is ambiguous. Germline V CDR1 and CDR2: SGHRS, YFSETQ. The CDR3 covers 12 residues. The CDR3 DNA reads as TGTGCCAGCAGCCTAAACACAGATACGCAGTATTTT. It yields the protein CASSLNTDTQYF.

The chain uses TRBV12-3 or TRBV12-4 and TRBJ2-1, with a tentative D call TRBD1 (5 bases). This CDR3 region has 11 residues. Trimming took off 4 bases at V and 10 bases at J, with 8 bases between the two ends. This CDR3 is CASSSGYEQFF. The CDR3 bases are TGTGCCAGCAGTTCAGGGTACGAGCAGTTCTTC.

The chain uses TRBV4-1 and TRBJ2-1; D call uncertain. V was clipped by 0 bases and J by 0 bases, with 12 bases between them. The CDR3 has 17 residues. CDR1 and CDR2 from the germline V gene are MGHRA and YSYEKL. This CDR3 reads CASSQDYTVSSYNEQFF. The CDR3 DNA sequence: TGCGCCAGCAGCCAAGATTATACGGTGAGCTCCTACAATGAGCAGTTCTTC.

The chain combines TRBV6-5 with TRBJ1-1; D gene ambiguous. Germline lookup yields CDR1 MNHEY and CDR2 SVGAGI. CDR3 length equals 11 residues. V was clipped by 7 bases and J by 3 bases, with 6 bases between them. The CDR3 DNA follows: TGTGCCAGCAAAACCGACACTGAAGCTTTCTTT. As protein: CASKTDTEAFF.

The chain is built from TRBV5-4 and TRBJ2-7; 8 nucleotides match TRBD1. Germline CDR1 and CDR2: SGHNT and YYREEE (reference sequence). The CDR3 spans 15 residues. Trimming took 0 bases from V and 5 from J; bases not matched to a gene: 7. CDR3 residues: CASSLAVRGLDEQYF. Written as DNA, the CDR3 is TGTGCCAGCAGCTTGGCCGTCAGGGGGCTTGACGAGCAGTACTTC.